The 20 T cell receptor beta chains presented below share a single source sample, sequenced in a study of cytomegalovirus exposure and HLA in healthy donors (dated by TCRdb to about 2017). Libraries were made using the immunoSEQ multiplex PCR assay. The multiplex PCR relied on a mix of 60 forward primers for TCR Vbeta segments and 13 reverse primers for TCR Jbeta segments. TCRdb obtained this table from immuneACCESS and retained in-frame rearrangements with V and J assigned. These tables miss some clones; where compared with another copy, unresolved V genes account for less than half of the shortfall, and the remainder is unexplained. Across this sample there are 110,000 or so clones, with roughly 72% seen only once. The ten top clones hold roughly 11% of the sample. The specimen was PBMCs. These receptors all stem from a woman aged 45-65 years in good health and CMV-seropositive.

This chain links TRBV7-2 with TRBJ2-7, with a weak D call TRBD2 (5 bases). V lost 0 bases and J lost 10, with 19 bases in between. Germline lookup yields CDR1 SGHTA and CDR2 FQGNSA. This CDR3 spans 15 amino acids. CDR3 nucleotide sequence: TGTGCCAGCAGCTTAGCGGCGTCGGGGATGGTCGGACAGTACTTC. It specifies CASSLAASGMVGQYF.

This clone was observed a few times. This sequence joins TRBV5-1 and TRBJ1-2; D gene uncertain. Germline V gene lookup returns CDR1 SGHRS and CDR2 YFSETQ. Trimming took off 0 bases at V and 3 bases at J, with 9 bases between the two ends. This CDR3 has 14 residues. This CDR3 reads CASSLELRDYGYTF. For the CDR3, the DNA is TGCGCCAGCAGCTTGGAGCTTCGTGACTATGGCTACACCTTC.

This CDR3 reads CSVTGTGMSVSTGELFF. The CDR3 region has the DNA TGCAGCGTGACCGGGACAGGGATGAGTGTGAGCACCGGGGAGCTGTTTTTT. The chain has TRBV29-1 and TRBJ2-2; 9 nucleotides align to TRBD1. Trimming took 6 bases from V and 4 from J; bases not matched to a gene: 15. The CDR3 is made up of 17 amino acids. Germline CDR1 SQVTM, CDR2 ANQGSEA.

The chain couples TRBV2 to TRBJ2-5, with D perhaps TRBD1 (6 bases). This CDR3 has 15 amino acids. Germline V gives CDR1 SNHLY, CDR2 FYNNEI. The V gene lost 9 bases and the J gene lost 0 bases, with 17 bases spanning the gap. The CDR3 DNA reads TGTGCCAGTAACCCTCTGTGGACAGACCAAGAGACCCAGTACTTC. As protein: CASNPLWTDQETQYF.

The J gene is TRBJ1-1, the V gene TRBV7-8; 9 nucleotides align to TRBD1. Germline lookup yields CDR1 SGHVS and CDR2 FQNEAQ. The CDR3 runs 14 residues. The V gene end was trimmed by 5 bases and the J gene end by 4 bases; junction bases not matched to a gene: 5. The CDR3 DNA sequence: TGTGCCAGCAGCCTTGGGACAGGGAGCACTGAAGCTTTCTTT. Translation gives CASSLGTGSTEAFF.

In its sample, this clone was seen once. This CDR3 reads CASALSYLEAPGGEQFF. DNA of the CDR3: TGTGCTAGTGCCCTTTCGTACTTGGAGGCTCCAGGCGGCGAGCAGTTCTTC. This chain links TRBV12-5 with TRBJ2-1, with D possibly being TRBD2 (5 bases). The CDR3 length is 17 residues. Germline values: CDR1 LGHNT, CDR2 FRNRAP. Deletions cut 7 bases from V and 10 bases from J, with 29 bases between.

The chain carries TRBV4-1 and TRBJ2-7, with TRBD2 matching over 10 bases. V lost 0 bases to trimming and J lost 4 bases; unmatched junction nucleotides: 6. This CDR3 spans 16 amino acids. In germline, CDR1 is MGHRA, CDR2 YSYEKL. The CDR3 nucleotides are TGCGCCAGCAGCCAAGATCCTAGCGGGAGTTGGTACGAGCAGTACTTC. Amino acid sequence: CASSQDPSGSWYEQYF.

The chain links TRBV28 to TRBJ1-2; 11 bases align to TRBD1. Per germline, CDR1 MDHEN and CDR2 SYDVKM. V dropped 7 bases and J dropped 6; count of bases not matched to a gene: 4. This CDR3 contains 13 residues. As DNA, the CDR3 is TGTGCCAGCAACGGACAGGGGGCTCATGGCTACACCTTC. Translated, it gives CASNGQGAHGYTF.

This clone appeared a few times. This chain links TRBV10-3 with TRBJ2-1; TRBD2 aligns across 7 bases. CDR1 is ENHRY and CDR2 is SYGVKD in the germline V gene. This CDR3 is 15 amino acids long. J lost 7 bases, V lost 6 bases, and 12 bases had no gene match. Here the CDR3 DNA reads TGTGCCATCAGCCCGGGAGGAGGAAATGGGAATGAGCAGTTCTTC. This translates into CAISPGGGNGNEQFF.

This clone was seen only a few times. V gene TRBV2 combines with J gene TRBJ1-1, with 9 bases identical to TRBD1. CDR3 length equals 15 residues. Germline values: CDR1 SNHLY, CDR2 FYNNEI. J gave up 4 bases and V 11 bases, and 14 bases lay outside the gene matches. CDR3 sequence reads: CAFRSSQGASTEAFF. CDR3 sequence (DNA): TGTGCCTTCCGATCCTCACAGGGGGCATCCACTGAAGCTTTCTTT.

This chain connects TRBV7-2 to TRBJ1-1, with TRBD1 identical over 8 bases. Per germline, CDR1 SGHTA and CDR2 FQGNSA. After removal of 2 bases from V and 6 bases from J, the junction contained 2 bases not matched to a gene. The CDR3 sequence is 13 residues long. This CDR3 is CASSLQGAPEAFF. CDR3 in DNA: TGTGCCAGCAGCTTACAGGGGGCCCCTGAAGCTTTCTTT.

This clone came up once. The genes are TRBV4-3 and TRBJ2-3, with D possibly TRBD2 on 5 matching bases. The CDR3 contains 15 residues. Germline V gene data show CDR1 as LGHNA and CDR2 as YSLEER. V lost 0 bases and J lost 6, with 13 bases in between. In nucleotides, the CDR3 is TGCGCCAGCAGCCAAGAAAGGGTCGGGGATGATACGCAGTATTTT. Protein product: CASSQERVGDDTQYF.

V is TRBV12-5 and J is TRBJ2-7, with TRBD1 identical over 7 bases. Per germline, CDR1 LGHNT and CDR2 FRNRAP. The CDR3 runs 15 residues. J was trimmed by 1 base and V by 1 base; bases with no gene match: 4. The CDR3, as DNA: TGTGCTAGTGGTTTGGGTCGGGACAGTTCCTACGAGCAGTACTTC. Translated, it gives CASGLGRDSSYEQYF.

To note about this clone: The junction departs from germline at one end; a sequencing error may be responsible. Other DNA sequences in the sample encode the same CDR3. The rearrangement uses TRBV9 and TRBJ1-5, with a tentative D call TRBD1 (6 bases). The CDR3 loop spans 17 amino acids. CDR1 and CDR2 from the germline V gene are SGDLS and YYNGEE. CDR3 sequence reads: CASSVGLGGASNQPQHF. The CDR3 coding sequence is TGTGCCAGCAGCGTGGGCCTGGGGGGGGCAAGCAATCAGCCCCAGCACTTT.

The count of this clone is one. This chain connects TRBV5-4 to TRBJ1-2; maybe TRBD1 (5 bases). This CDR3 region has 13 residues. Trimming pared 2 bases from V and 6 bases from J, leaving 11 bases between. CDR1 and CDR2 from the germline V gene are SGHNT and YYREEE (reference sequence). The CDR3 is CASSFPGGDGYTF. DNA of the CDR3: TGTGCCAGCAGCTTCCCGGGGGGGGATGGCTACACCTTC.

This chain uses TRBV2 with TRBJ2-7, with 9 bases lining up with TRBD1. V lost 3 bases and J lost 3; bases outside the gene matches: 6. Germline V gene sequence: CDR1 SNHLY, CDR2 FYNNEI. This CDR3 is built from 15 residues. The CDR3 region has the DNA TGTGCCAGCAGTGATGGTACAGGGGGCTTCTACGAGCAGTACTTC. It encodes CASSDGTGGFYEQYF.

This chain links TRBV5-1 with TRBJ2-7; 10 bases align to TRBD1. Trimming took 4 bases from V and 4 from J; bases not matched to a gene: 11. Looked up from germline, CDR1 is SGHRS and CDR2 is YFSETQ. The CDR3 consists of 16 residues. The CDR3 is CASSRRTGGSGYEQYF. The CDR3 DNA reads TGCGCCAGCAGCCGGAGGACAGGGGGTTCCGGGTACGAGCAGTACTTC.

This clone turned up a few times. The chain employs TRBV9 and TRBJ2-2; 7 bases are a match to TRBD1. Germline V CDR1 and CDR2: SGDLS, YYNGEE. V shed 2 bases, J shed 4 bases, and the junction held 5 bases outside the gene matches. This CDR3 has 15 amino acids. Here the CDR3 reads CASSVDRLGTGELFF. The CDR3, as DNA: TGTGCCAGCAGCGTGGACAGGTTGGGCACCGGGGAGCTGTTTTTT.

This sequence joins TRBV2 and TRBJ2-7; D is perhaps TRBD1 (6 bases). Trimming stripped 3 bases from V and 1 base from J, with 13 bases between. CDR3 size: 15 residues. Germline CDR1 SNHLY, CDR2 FYNNEI. The CDR3: CASSDNRDTSYEQYF. CDR3 coding DNA: TGTGCCAGCAGTGACAACCGGGACACTTCCTACGAGCAGTACTTC.

The count of this clone is one. CDR3 bases: TGTGCCAGCAGCTTAGCGGGAGACTATGGCTACACCTTC. This gives the protein CASSLAGDYGYTF. The chain recombines TRBV7-8 with TRBJ1-2; no definite D call. V was pared by 0 bases and J by 3 bases, with 5 bases between. The CDR3 is made up of 13 amino acids. The germline gives CDR1 SGHVS, CDR2 FQNEAQ.